This is a list of T cell receptor beta chains from one sample in a study of blood T cell repertoires in COVID-19. Sequencing was performed with immunoSEQ multiplex PCR; in TCRdb, only in-frame clones are kept and a portion is missing. This sample has some 97,000 clones, with about nine tenths found just once. The sample was peripheral blood. The receptors originated from a middle-aged man with acute or convalescent COVID-19. Both conserved end residues are part of each CDR3. D genes are given only for firm matches.

>TRBV6-2/TRBV6-3|NA|TRBJ1-1
CASSFPSKGGMNTEAFF
TGTGCCAGCAGTTTCCCCTCTAAGGGAGGTATGAACACTGAAGCTTTCTTT
>TRBV7-2|TRBD2|TRBJ2-2
CASSFRHKSAGDHGELFF
TGTGCCAGCAGCTTCCGACATAAATCGGCGGGGGATCACGGGGAGCTGTTTTTT
>TRBV11-2|TRBD2|TRBJ2-3
CASSRTSGTDTQYF
TGTGCCAGCAGCAGGACTAGCGGCACAGATACGCAGTATTTT
>TRBV10-2|TRBD1|TRBJ1-4
CASSFDDRAEKLFF
TGCGCCAGCAGCTTTGATGACAGGGCTGAAAAACTGTTTTTT
>TRBV5-4|NA|TRBJ1-1
CASSLIQGNTEAFF
TGTGCCAGCAGCTTGATACAGGGTAACACTGAAGCTTTCTTT
>TRBV4-1|NA|TRBJ2-1
CASSQSGVREQFF
TGCGCCAGCAGCCAATCGGGGGTCAGGGAGCAGTTCTTC
>TRBV6-5|NA|TRBJ2-7
CASSSPMGQYF
TGTGCCAGCAGTTCCCCCATGGGCCAGTACTTC
>TRBV7-8|TRBD2|TRBJ2-3
CASSTRAGNTDTQYF
TGTGCCAGCAGCACCCGAGCGGGAAACACAGATACGCAGTATTTT
>TRBV6-5|TRBD2|TRBJ2-5
CASTYSSGQETQYF
TGTGCCAGCACCTATTCTAGCGGACAAGAGACCCAGTACTTC
>TRBV10-2|TRBD2|TRBJ2-2
CATVAGVITGELFF
TGCGCCACCGTAGCGGGAGTCATAACCGGGGAGCTGTTTTTT
>TRBV5-1|NA|TRBJ2-2
CASGSTGANTGELFF
TGCGCCAGCGGATCGACAGGAGCGAACACCGGGGAGCTGTTTTTT
>TRBV6-5|NA|TRBJ1-5
CASSGTFNQPQHF
TGTGCCAGCAGCGGGACTTTCAATCAGCCCCAGCATTTT
>TRBV9|NA|TRBJ2-5
CASSVAPSSDETQYF
TGTGCCAGCAGCGTAGCTCCTTCTAGCGACGAGACCCAGTACTTC
>TRBV20-1|NA|TRBJ1-6
CSARSGSPLHF
TGCAGTGCTAGGTCGGGTTCACCCCTCCACTTT
>TRBV7-9|NA|TRBJ2-5
CASTWIAAQETQYF
TGTGCCAGCACCTGGATCGCAGCGCAAGAGACCCAGTACTTC
>TRBV27|TRBD2|TRBJ2-1
CASSLAGTSGYNEQFF
TGTGCCAGCAGTTTGGCCGGTACTAGCGGGTACAATGAGCAGTTCTTC
>TRBV7-8|TRBD1|TRBJ1-2
CASSLNQGDGGYTF
TGTGCCAGCAGCTTAAATCAGGGGGACGGGGGCTACACCTTC
>TRBV9|TRBD1|TRBJ1-1
CASSVLRQGNTEAFF
TGTGCCAGCAGCGTCCTTCGACAGGGGAACACTGAAGCTTTCTTT
>TRBV21-1|NA|TRBJ2-7
CARTPGQAHEQYF
TGTGCCAGAACCCCGGGACAGGCCCACGAGCAGTACTTC
>TRBV10-3|NA|TRBJ1-2
CAISESRGYTF
TGTGCCATCAGTGAGTCGAGGGGCTACACCTTC
>TRBV6-5|TRBD1|TRBJ1-5
CASSLTGNQPQHF
TGTGCCAGCAGCTTGACAGGGAATCAGCCCCAGCATTTT
>TRBV4-1|NA|TRBJ2-5
CASSQDPGETQYF
TGCGCCAGCAGCCAAGATCCCGGGGAGACCCAGTACTTC
>TRBV6-5|TRBD2|TRBJ2-7
CASSYSPSGGTYEQYF
TGTGCCAGCAGTTACTCTCCTAGCGGGGGGACCTACGAGCAGTACTTC